This passage covers 8 T cell receptor beta chains from one sample sequenced in a study of T cell responses to AZD1222 COVID-19 vaccine. This table comes from immunoSEQ multiplex PCR, and its TCRdb copy is limited to in-frame clones, with some not included. The table has more than 70,000 clones, about 89% seen once. The sample was peripheral blood, taken 28 days after the second AZD1222 dose. The source is an adult who received the AZD1222 COVID-19 vaccine.

In nucleotides, the CDR3 is TGTGCCAGCAGGAACTTACAGGGTTCGAACACTGAAGCTTTCTTT. This encodes CASRNLQGSNTEAFF. The chain has TRBV6-5 and TRBJ1-1, with a possible D match to TRBD1 (6 bases). V lost 6 bases and J lost 1, with 15 bases in between. The length of the CDR3 is 15 residues. Germline lookup yields CDR1 MNHEY and CDR2 SVGAGI.

The CDR3 DNA reads as TGTGCCAGCAGCTTACTCCGGGAATCCGAGCAGTACTTC. This sequence encodes CASSLLRESEQYF. The genes are TRBV7-8 and TRBJ2-7; TRBD2 is a possible D gene (5 bases). Germline assignment: CDR1 SGHVS and CDR2 FQNEAQ. The ends were cut back, 2 bases at V and 6 bases at J, with 11 bases in the middle. The CDR3 is 13 residues long.

The chain uses TRBV18 and TRBJ1-3; no definite D call. Trimming stripped 5 bases from V and 4 bases from J, with 18 bases between. The CDR3 has 16 amino acids. CDR1 is KGHSH and CDR2 is LQKENI in the germline V gene. The CDR3 bases are TGTGCCAGCTCATCCTCCGAGCCGGCTTCAGGAAACACCATATATTTT. Protein: CASSSSEPASGNTIYF.

The chain links TRBV2 to TRBJ2-2, with D perhaps matching TRBD1 (6 bases). CDR1 is SNHLY, CDR2 FYNNEI, per germline. The CDR3 loop spans 16 amino acids. Trimming removed 7 bases from V and 0 bases from J, with 15 bases in between. CDR3 sequence reads: CASNELGQPNTGELFF. In nucleotides, the CDR3 is TGTGCCAGCAACGAACTGGGACAACCGAACACCGGGGAGCTGTTTTTT. Looking up the rest from reference TRBV2 and TRBJ2-2 gives the full variable domain: EPEVTQTPSHQVTQMGQEVILRCVPISNHLYFYWYRQILGQKVEFLVSFYNNEISEKSEIFDDQFSVERPDGSNFTLKIRSTKLEDSAMYFCASNELGQPNTGELFFGEGSRLTVL.

The V and J genes are TRBV6-1 and TRBJ2-3; 12 positions agree with TRBD1. The CDR3 totals 16 residues. The germline V gene encodes CDR1 MNHNS and CDR2 SASEGT. The V segment lost 2 bases and the J segment 6 bases; nucleotides outside the gene matches: 6. This chain's CDR3 is CASSEWGTGGEDTQYF. CDR3 in DNA: TGTGCCAGCAGTGAATGGGGGACAGGGGGCGAGGATACGCAGTATTTT.

This chain uses TRBV6-5 with TRBJ2-3; D is possibly TRBD1 (6 bases). In germline, CDR1 is MNHEY, CDR2 SVGAGI. The V end lost 7 bases, the J end lost 4 bases, and 18 bases lay between the germline ends. The CDR3 runs to 15 residues. The CDR3 nucleotides are TGTGCCAGCATCAGGGGCAGGGAAAGCGCAGATACGCAGTATTTT. Its translation is CASIRGRESADTQYF.

The chain links TRBV6-1 to TRBJ1-4; D ambiguous. Per the germline V gene, CDR1 is MNHNS and CDR2 is SASEGT. The CDR3 is made up of 18 amino acids. V was cut by 0 bases and J by 0 bases, with 14 bases left in between. CDR3 coding DNA: TGTGCCAGCAGTGAAGCCATTATTTCAGTAGCAACTAATGAAAAACTGTTTTTT. Translating it yields CASSEAIISVATNEKLFF.

This rearrangement joins TRBV6-7 to TRBJ1-1; TRBD1 is a possible D gene (5 bases). TRBV6-7 is reported as an ORF; its role is uncertain. The CDR3 contains 15 residues. The V gene lost 0 bases and the J gene lost 4 bases, with 12 bases spanning the gap. Written as DNA, the CDR3 is TGTGCCAGCAGTTACTCGTCCCAGGGAGGCACTGAAGCTTTCTTT. Protein sequence: CASSYSSQGGTEAFF.